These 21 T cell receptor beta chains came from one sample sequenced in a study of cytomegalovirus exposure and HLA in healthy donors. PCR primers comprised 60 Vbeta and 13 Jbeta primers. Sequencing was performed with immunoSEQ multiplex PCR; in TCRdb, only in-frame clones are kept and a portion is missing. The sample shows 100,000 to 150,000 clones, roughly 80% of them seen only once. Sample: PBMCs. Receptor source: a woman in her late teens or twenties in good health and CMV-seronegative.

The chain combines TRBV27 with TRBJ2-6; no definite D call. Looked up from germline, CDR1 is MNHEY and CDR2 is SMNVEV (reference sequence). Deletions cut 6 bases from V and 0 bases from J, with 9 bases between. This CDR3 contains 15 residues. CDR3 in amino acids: CASRSPSSGANVLTF. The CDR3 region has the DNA TGTGCCAGCAGATCACCCAGCTCTGGGGCCAACGTCCTGACTTTC.

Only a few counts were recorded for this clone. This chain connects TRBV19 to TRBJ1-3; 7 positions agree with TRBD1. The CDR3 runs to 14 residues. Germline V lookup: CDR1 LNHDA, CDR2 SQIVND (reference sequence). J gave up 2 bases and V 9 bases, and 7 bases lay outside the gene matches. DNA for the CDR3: TGTGCCAGCATCGACAGGGCAGCTGGAAACACCATATATTTT. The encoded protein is CASIDRAAGNTIYF.

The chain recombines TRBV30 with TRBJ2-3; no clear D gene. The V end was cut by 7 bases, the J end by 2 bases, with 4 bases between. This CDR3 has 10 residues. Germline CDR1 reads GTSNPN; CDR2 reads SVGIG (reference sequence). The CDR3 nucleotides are TGTGCCTCCTTCACAGATACGCAGTATTTT. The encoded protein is CASFTDTQYF.

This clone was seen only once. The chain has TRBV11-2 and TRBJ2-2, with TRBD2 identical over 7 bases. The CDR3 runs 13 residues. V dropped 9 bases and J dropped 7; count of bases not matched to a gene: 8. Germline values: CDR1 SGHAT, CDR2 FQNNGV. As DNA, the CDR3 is TGTGCCAGTAGGCGGGGGATTGGCGGGGAGCTGTTTTTT. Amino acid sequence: CASRRGIGGELFF.

CDR3 loop: CASSEAWLTEAFF. The CDR3 region has the DNA TGTGCCAGCAGTGAAGCCTGGCTTACTGAAGCTTTCTTT. This chain joins TRBV6-1 and TRBJ1-1; D gene uncertain. The germline V and J ends were trimmed by 0 bases and 5 bases, with 7 bases remaining between them. Germline lookup yields CDR1 MNHNS and CDR2 SASEGT. The CDR3 is made up of 13 amino acids.

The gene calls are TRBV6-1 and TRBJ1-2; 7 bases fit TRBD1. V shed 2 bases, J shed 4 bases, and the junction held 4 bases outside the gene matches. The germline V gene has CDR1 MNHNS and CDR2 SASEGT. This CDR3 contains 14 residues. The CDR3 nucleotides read TGTGCCAGCAGTGAAATAGGGACAGTCTATGGCTACACCTTC. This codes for CASSEIGTVYGYTF.

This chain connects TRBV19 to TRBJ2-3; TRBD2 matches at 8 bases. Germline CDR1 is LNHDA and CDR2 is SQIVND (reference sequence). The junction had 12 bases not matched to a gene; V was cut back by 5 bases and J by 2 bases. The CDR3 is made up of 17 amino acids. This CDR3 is CASSRRAGTRPTDTQYF. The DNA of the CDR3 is TGTGCCAGTAGTCGGAGGGCCGGGACTAGACCCACAGATACGCAGTATTTT.

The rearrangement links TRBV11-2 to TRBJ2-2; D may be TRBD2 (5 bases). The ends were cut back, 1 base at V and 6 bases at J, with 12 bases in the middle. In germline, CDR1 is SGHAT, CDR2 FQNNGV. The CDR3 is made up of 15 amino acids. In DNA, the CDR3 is TGTGCCAGCAGCTTAGGCGCCGGGGTTTCCGGGGAGCTGTTTTTT. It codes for CASSLGAGVSGELFF.

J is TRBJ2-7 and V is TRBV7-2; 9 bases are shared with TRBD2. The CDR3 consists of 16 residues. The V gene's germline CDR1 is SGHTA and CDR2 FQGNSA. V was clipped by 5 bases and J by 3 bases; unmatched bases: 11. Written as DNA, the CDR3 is TGTGCCAGCAGCCCCGGCGCTAGCGGGGAACTCTACGAGCAGTACTTC. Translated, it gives CASSPGASGELYEQYF. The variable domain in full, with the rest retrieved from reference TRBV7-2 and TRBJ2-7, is GAGVSQSPSNKVTEKGKDVELRCDPISGHTALYWYRQSLGQGLEFLIYFQGNSAPDKSGLPSDRFSAERTGGSVSTLTIQRTQQEDSAVYLCASSPGASGELYEQYFGPGTRLTVT.

The DNA of the CDR3 is TGTGCCAGCGCGTCTTTCTCTGGGGCCAACGTCCTGACTTTC. This encodes CASASFSGANVLTF. The chain combines TRBV2 with TRBJ2-6, with no clear D. V shed 8 bases and J shed 0 bases, with 8 bases lying between them. Germline CDR1 SNHLY, CDR2 FYNNEI. This CDR3 is 14 amino acids long.

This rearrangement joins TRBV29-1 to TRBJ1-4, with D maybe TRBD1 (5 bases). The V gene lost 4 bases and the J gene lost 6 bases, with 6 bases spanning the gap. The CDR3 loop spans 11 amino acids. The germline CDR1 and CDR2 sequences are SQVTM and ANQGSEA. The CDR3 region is CSVGQYEKLFF. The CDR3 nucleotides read TGCAGCGTTGGACAGTATGAAAAACTGTTTTTT.

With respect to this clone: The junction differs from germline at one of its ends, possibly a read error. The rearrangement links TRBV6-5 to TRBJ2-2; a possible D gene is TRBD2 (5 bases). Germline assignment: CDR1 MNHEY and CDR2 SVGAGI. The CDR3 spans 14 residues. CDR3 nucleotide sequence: TGTGCCAGCACCTTAGATCTAAACACCGGGGAGCGGTTTTTT. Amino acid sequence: CASTLDLNTGERFF.

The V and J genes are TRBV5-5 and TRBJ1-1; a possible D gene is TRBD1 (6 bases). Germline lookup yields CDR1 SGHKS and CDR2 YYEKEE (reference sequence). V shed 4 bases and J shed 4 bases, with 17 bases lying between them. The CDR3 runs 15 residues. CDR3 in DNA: TGTGCCAGCAGCACTTTACAGGGTAGGAGCACTGAAGCTTTCTTT. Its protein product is CASSTLQGRSTEAFF.

This CDR3 is CASSVESGGANEQFF. As DNA, the CDR3 is TGTGCCAGCAGCGTAGAATCAGGGGGCGCGAATGAGCAGTTCTTC. This chain connects TRBV9 to TRBJ2-1; 8 positions match TRBD1. V lost 0 bases and J lost 7; bases outside the gene matches: 6. The germline V gene encodes CDR1 SGDLS and CDR2 YYNGEE. The CDR3 extends over 15 amino acids.

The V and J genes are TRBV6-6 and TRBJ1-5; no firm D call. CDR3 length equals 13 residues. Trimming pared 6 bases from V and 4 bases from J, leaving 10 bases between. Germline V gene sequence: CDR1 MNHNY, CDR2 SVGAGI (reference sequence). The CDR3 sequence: CASSWTFNQPQHF. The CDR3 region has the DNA TGTGCCAGCAGCTGGACTTTTAATCAGCCCCAGCATTTT.

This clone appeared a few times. The CDR3 is CASSPGTGRNEQFF. CDR3 bases: TGTGCCAGCAGCCCCGGGACAGGTCGCAATGAGCAGTTCTTC. This chain connects TRBV13 to TRBJ2-1; 8 bases map to TRBD1. Unmatched junction bases numbered 6, after V lost 5 bases and J lost 6 bases. The CDR3 runs to 14 residues. Germline V lookup: CDR1 PRHDT, CDR2 FYEKMQ (reference sequence).

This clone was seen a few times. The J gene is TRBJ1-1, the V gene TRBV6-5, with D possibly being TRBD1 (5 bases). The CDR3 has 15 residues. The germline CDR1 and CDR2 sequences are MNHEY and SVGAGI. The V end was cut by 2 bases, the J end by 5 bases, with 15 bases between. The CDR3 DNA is TGTGCCAGCAGTTACGGCAAGGGGTTTCGGACTGAAGCTTTCTTT. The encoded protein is CASSYGKGFRTEAFF.

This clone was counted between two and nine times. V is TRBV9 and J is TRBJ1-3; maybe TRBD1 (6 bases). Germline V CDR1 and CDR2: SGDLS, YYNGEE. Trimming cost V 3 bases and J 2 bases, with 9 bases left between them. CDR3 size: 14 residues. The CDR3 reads CASSGTVTGNTIYF. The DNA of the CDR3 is TGTGCCAGCAGCGGGACAGTTACTGGAAACACCATATATTTT.

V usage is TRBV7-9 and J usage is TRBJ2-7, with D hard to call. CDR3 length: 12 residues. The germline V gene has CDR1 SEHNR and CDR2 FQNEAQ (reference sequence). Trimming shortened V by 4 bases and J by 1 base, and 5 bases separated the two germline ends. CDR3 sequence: CASSSISYEQYF. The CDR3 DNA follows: TGTGCCAGCAGCTCCATTTCCTACGAGCAGTACTTC.

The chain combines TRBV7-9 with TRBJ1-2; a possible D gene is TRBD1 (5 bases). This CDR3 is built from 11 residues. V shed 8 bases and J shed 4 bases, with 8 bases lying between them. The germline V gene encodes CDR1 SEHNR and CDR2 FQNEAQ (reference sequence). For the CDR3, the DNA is TGTGCCAGCGGGCAGGGCTATGGCTACACCTTC. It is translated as CASGQGYGYTF.

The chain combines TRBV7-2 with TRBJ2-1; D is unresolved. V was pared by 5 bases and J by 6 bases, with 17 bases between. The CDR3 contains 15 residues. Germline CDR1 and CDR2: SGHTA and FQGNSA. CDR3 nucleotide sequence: TGTGCCAGCAGCCCCCGCGGAGCCGCATTCAATGAGCAGTTCTTC. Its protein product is CASSPRGAAFNEQFF. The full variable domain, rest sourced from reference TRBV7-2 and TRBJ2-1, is GAGVSQSPSNKVTEKGKDVELRCDPISGHTALYWYRQSLGQGLEFLIYFQGNSAPDKSGLPSDRFSAERTGGSVSTLTIQRTQQEDSAVYLCASSPRGAAFNEQFFGPGTRLTVL.